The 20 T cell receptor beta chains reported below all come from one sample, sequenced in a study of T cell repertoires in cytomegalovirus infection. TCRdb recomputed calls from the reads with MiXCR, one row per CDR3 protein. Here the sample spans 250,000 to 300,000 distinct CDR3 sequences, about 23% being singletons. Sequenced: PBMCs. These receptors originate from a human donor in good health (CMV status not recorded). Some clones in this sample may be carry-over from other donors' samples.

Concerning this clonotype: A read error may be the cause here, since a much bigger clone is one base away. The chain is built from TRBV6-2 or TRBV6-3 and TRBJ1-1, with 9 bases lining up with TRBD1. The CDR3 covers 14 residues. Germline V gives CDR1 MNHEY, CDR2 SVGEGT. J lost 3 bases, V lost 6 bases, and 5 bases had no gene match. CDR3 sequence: CASSYRGLDTEAFF. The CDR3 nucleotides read TGTGCCAGCAGCTACAGGGGGCTGGACACTGAAGCTTTCTTT.

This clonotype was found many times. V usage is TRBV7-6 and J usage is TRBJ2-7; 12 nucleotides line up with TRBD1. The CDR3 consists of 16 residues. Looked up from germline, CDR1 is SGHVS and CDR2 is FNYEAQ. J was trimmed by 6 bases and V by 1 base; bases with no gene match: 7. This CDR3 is CASSLGYGDRGREQYF. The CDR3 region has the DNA TGTGCCAGCAGCTTAGGCTATGGGGACAGGGGGCGCGAGCAGTACTTC.

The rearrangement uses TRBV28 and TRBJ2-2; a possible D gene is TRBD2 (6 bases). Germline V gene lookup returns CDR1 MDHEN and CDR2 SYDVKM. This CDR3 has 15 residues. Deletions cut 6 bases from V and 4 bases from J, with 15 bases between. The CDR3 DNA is TGTGCCAGCAGGGTGGGGGGTACGGCCACCGGGGAGCTGTTTTTT. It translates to CASRVGGTATGELFF.

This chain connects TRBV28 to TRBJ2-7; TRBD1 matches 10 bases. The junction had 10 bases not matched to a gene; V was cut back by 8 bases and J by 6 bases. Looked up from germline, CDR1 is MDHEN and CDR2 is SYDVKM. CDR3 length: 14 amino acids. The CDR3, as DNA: TGTGCCAGCTTGACCTCCGGGACAGGGGCCGAGCAGTACTTC. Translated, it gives CASLTSGTGAEQYF. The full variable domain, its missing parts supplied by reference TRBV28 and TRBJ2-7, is DVKVTQSSRYLVKRTGEKVFLECVQDMDHENMFWYRQDPGLGLRLIYFSYDVKMKEKGDIPEGYSVSREKKERFSLILESASTNQTSMYLCASLTSGTGAEQYFGPGTRLTVT.

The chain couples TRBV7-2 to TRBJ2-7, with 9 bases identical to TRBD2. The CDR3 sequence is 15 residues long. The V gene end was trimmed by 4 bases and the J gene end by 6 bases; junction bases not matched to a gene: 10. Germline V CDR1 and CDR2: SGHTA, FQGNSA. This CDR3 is CASSSQGGRAVEQYF. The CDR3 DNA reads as TGTGCCAGCAGCTCCCAGGGCGGGAGGGCCGTCGAGCAGTACTTC.

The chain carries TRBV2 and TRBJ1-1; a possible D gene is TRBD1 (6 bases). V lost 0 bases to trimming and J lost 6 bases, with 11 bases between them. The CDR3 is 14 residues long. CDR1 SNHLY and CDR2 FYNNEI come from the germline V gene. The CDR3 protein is CASSEAVQGSEAFF. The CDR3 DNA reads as TGTGCCAGCAGTGAAGCGGTACAGGGATCTGAAGCTTTCTTT.

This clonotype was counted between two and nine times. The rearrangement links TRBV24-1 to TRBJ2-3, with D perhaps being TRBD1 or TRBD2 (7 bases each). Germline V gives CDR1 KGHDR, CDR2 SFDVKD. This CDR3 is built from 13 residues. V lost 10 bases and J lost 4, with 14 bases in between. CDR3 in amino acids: CATARGGPDTQYF. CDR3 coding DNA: TGTGCCACAGCCAGGGGGGGCCCAGATACGCAGTATTTT.

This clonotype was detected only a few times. The CDR3 region has the DNA TGTGCCAGTAAAGCCGACAGAAACAATGAGCAGTTCTTC. It specifies CASKADRNNEQFF. The chain is built from TRBV7-2 and TRBJ2-1, with D maybe TRBD1 (5 bases). The V gene's germline CDR1 is SGHTA and CDR2 FQGNSA. This CDR3 spans 13 amino acids. V was cut by 9 bases and J by 5 bases, with 14 bases left in between.

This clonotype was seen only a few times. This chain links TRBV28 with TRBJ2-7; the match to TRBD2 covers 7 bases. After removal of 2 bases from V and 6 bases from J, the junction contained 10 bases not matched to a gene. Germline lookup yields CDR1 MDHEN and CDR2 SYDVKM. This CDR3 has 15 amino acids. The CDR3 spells CASSLTLGGGAEQYF. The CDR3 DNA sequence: TGTGCCAGCAGTTTAACCCTTGGGGGAGGGGCCGAGCAGTACTTC.

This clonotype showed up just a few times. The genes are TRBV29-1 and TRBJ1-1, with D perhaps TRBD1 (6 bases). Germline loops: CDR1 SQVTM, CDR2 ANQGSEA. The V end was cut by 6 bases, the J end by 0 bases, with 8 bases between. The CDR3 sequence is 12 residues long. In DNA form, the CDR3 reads TGCAGCGTCCGGACAGTGAACACTGAAGCTTTCTTT. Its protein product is CSVRTVNTEAFF. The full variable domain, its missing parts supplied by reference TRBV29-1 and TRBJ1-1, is SAVISQKPSRDICQRGTSLTIQCQVDSQVTMMFWYRQQPGQSLTLIATANQGSEATYESGFVIDKFPISRPNLTFSTLTVSNMSPEDSSIYLCSVRTVNTEAFFGQGTRLTVV.

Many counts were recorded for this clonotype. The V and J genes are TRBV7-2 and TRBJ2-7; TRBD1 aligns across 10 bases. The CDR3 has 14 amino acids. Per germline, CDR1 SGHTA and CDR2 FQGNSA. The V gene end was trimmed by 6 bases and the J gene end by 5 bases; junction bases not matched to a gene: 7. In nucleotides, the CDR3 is TGTGCCAGCAGACGGGACAGGGGCAAGGACGAGCAGTACTTC. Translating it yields CASRRDRGKDEQYF.

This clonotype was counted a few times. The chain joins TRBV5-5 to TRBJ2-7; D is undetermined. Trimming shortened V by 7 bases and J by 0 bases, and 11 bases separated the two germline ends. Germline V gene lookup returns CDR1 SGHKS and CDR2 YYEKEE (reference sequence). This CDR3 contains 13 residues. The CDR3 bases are TGTGCCAGCTTCAGTCTTAGCTCCTACGAGCAGTACTTC. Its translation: CASFSLSSYEQYF.

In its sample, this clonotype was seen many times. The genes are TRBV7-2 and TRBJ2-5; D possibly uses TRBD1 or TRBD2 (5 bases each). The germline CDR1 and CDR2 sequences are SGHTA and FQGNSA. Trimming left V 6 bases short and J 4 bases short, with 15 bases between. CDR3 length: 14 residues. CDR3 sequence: CASRLTRGAETQYF. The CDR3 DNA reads TGTGCCAGCAGGTTAACTAGAGGGGCAGAGACCCAGTACTTC.

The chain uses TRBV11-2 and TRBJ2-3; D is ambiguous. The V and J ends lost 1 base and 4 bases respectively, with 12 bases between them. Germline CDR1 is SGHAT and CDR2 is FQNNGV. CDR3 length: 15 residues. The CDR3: CASSLGRRDADTQYF. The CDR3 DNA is TGTGCCAGCAGCTTAGGGCGACGCGACGCAGATACGCAGTATTTT.

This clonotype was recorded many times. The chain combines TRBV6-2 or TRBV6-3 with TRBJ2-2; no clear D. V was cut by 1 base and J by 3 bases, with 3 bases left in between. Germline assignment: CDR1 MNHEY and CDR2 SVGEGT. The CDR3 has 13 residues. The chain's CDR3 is CASSYLDTGELFF. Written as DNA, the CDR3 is TGTGCCAGCAGTTACTTAGACACCGGGGAGCTGTTTTTT.

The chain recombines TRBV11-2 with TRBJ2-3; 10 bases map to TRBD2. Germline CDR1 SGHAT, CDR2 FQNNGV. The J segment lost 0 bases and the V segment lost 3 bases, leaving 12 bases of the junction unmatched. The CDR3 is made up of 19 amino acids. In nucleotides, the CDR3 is TGTGCCAGCAGCTTGCTTTGGTCTAGCGGGGGAGCAAGCACAGATACGCAGTATTTT. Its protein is CASSLLWSSGGASTDTQYF.

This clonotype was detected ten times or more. The CDR3 DNA sequence: TGTGCCAGTAGTATAGCCCGGGGAGGCTCTGGGGCCAACGTCCTGACTTTC. Its translation is CASSIARGGSGANVLTF. The V call is TRBV19, the J call TRBJ2-6, with D possibly being TRBD2 (6 bases). Trimming removed 1 base from V and 0 bases from J, with 10 bases in between. CDR1 and CDR2 (germline): LNHDA, SQIVND (reference sequence). The CDR3 totals 17 residues.

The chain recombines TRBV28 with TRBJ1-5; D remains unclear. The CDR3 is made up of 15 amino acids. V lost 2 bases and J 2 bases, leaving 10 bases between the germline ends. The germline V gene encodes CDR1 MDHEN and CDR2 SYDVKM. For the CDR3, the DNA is TGTGCCAGCAGTTTAAGCGGGCAGGGCAATCAGCCCCAGCATTTT. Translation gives CASSLSGQGNQPQHF.

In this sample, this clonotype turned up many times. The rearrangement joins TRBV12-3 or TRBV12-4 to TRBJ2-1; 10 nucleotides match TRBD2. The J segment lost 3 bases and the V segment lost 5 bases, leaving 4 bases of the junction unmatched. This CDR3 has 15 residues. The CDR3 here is CASSIGTSVYNEQFF. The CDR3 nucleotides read TGTGCCAGCAGTATCGGGACTAGCGTCTACAATGAGCAGTTCTTC.

The CDR3 DNA reads TGCGCCAGCAGCTTGGAGCCTGACGGGCGCTACGAGCAGTACTTC. Translated, it gives CASSLEPDGRYEQYF. This chain joins TRBV5-1 and TRBJ2-7; D unclear. V was pared by 0 bases and J by 3 bases, with 13 bases between. CDR3 length: 15 amino acids. Germline loops: CDR1 SGHRS, CDR2 YFSETQ. Drawing the rest from reference TRBV5-1 and TRBJ2-7, the complete variable domain is KAGVTQTPRYLIKTRGQQVTLSCSPISGHRSVSWYQQTPGQGLQFLFEYFSETQRNKGNFPGRFSGRQFSNSRSEMNVSTLELGDSALYLCASSLEPDGRYEQYFGPGTRLTVT.